This TCR beta chain was documented in a study of blood T cell repertoires in COVID-19. Whole-study context: Spain, Italy and the United States supplied samples that represented acute and convalescent COVID-19.

The CDR3 covers 12 residues. The V and J ends lost 0 bases and 7 bases respectively, with 5 bases between them. Germline lookup yields CDR1 LNHDA and CDR2 SQIVND (reference sequence). Enrollment of patients from Seattle took place during active infection, with longitudinal follow-up. Assay: immunoSEQ multiplex PCR; the TCRdb copy retains only in-frame clones and omits some. The sample records a few hundred thousand clones, around 90% being singletons. This clonotype was obtained from a woman aged 55-69 years with COVID-19, enrolled during active disease. The V call is TRBV19, the J call TRBJ2-3; D is ambiguous. Sequenced: peripheral blood. Here the CDR3 reads CASSIDPNTQYF. The CDR3 bases are TGTGCCAGTAGTATAGACCCCAATACGCAGTATTTT.